The rows below give T cell receptor beta chains drawn from one sample of a study of blood T cell repertoires in COVID-19. Some clones are missing from TCRdb's copy, which holds only in-frame ones; the method was immunoSEQ multiplex PCR. The table records some 290,000 clones, approximately 91% of them present only once. Sequencing was carried out using PBMCs or T cells enriched from blood (not recorded which). These receptors were obtained from a woman aged 25 to 39 who had been exposed to COVID-19. The CDR3 runs from the conserved cysteine through the conserved F or W. The D gene is left open where the match is weak. Only some rows state a clone size, as once, few, many or a class for expanded clones.

TRBJ2-2	TRBV5-1	.	.	TGCGCCAGCAGCTCGGGAAGAACCGGGGAGCTGTTTTTT	CASSSGRTGELFF
TRBJ2-1	TRBV6-5	.	.	TGTGCCAGCAGTTCCCACGACAGGGAGCAGTTCTTC	CASSSHDREQFF
TRBJ1-2	TRBV5-6	.	.	TGTGCCAGCAGCTTGGGACTTATTATTGGGTATGGCTACACCTTC	CASSLGLIIGYGYTF
TRBJ1-1	TRBV10-3	.	TRBD1	TGTGCCATCAGTAAGTTGGGACAGGGGGCTGAAGCTTTCTTT	CAISKLGQGAEAFF
TRBJ1-1	TRBV28	.	.	TGTGCCAGCAGGAAGAGAGGCTTAAACACTGAAGCTTTCTTT	CASRKRGLNTEAFF
TRBJ1-1	TRBV7-8	.	.	TGTGCCAGCAGCTTAGTGACGGGATGGAACACTGAAGCTTTCTTT	CASSLVTGWNTEAFF
TRBJ1-2	TRBV4-3	.	TRBD1	TGCGCCAGCAGCCTTGTACAGGGACAGTATGGCTACACCTTC	CASSLVQGQYGYTF
TRBJ1-6	TRBV27	.	TRBD1	TGTGCCAGCAGTTTATCGCCCAGGGGGCTTACAAATTCACCCCTCCACTTT	CASSLSPRGLTNSPLHF
TRBJ1-6	TRBV13	.	.	TGTGCCAGCAGTAGGGGGGGGCCCTATAATTCACCCCTCCACTTT	CASSRGGPYNSPLHF
TRBJ2-1	TRBV18	.	TRBD2	TGTGCCAGCTCACCATCGGCTAGCGGGGGATTTTACAATGAGCAGTTCTTC	CASSPSASGGFYNEQFF
TRBJ1-2	TRBV5-6	.	TRBD1	TGTGCCAGCAGCTCCGGGACAGGGTTGAACTATGGCTACACCTTC	CASSSGTGLNYGYTF
TRBJ2-3	TRBV25-1	.	.	TGTGCCAGCAGTGGACCGATCGGGGGGCGAGATACGCAGTATTTT	CASSGPIGGRDTQYF
TRBJ2-5	TRBV3-1/TRBV3-2	.	.	TGTGCCAGCAGCCAAGACTTGACAGGAGTGAACTTC	CASSQDLTGVNF
TRBJ2-1	TRBV4-1	once	TRBD2	TGCGCCAGCAGCCAAGATAGGGGGCCTAGCGGGGGACCCTACAATGAGCAGTTCTTC	CASSQDRGPSGGPYNEQFF
TRBJ1-5	TRBV7-6	.	TRBD1	TGTGCCAGCAGCAACGGGACAGGGTATTATAGCAATCAGCCCCAGCATTTT	CASSNGTGYYSNQPQHF
TRBJ2-3	TRBV29-1	.	TRBD1	TGCAGCGCCGACAGGGGGTTAGCAGATACGCAGTATTTT	CSADRGLADTQYF